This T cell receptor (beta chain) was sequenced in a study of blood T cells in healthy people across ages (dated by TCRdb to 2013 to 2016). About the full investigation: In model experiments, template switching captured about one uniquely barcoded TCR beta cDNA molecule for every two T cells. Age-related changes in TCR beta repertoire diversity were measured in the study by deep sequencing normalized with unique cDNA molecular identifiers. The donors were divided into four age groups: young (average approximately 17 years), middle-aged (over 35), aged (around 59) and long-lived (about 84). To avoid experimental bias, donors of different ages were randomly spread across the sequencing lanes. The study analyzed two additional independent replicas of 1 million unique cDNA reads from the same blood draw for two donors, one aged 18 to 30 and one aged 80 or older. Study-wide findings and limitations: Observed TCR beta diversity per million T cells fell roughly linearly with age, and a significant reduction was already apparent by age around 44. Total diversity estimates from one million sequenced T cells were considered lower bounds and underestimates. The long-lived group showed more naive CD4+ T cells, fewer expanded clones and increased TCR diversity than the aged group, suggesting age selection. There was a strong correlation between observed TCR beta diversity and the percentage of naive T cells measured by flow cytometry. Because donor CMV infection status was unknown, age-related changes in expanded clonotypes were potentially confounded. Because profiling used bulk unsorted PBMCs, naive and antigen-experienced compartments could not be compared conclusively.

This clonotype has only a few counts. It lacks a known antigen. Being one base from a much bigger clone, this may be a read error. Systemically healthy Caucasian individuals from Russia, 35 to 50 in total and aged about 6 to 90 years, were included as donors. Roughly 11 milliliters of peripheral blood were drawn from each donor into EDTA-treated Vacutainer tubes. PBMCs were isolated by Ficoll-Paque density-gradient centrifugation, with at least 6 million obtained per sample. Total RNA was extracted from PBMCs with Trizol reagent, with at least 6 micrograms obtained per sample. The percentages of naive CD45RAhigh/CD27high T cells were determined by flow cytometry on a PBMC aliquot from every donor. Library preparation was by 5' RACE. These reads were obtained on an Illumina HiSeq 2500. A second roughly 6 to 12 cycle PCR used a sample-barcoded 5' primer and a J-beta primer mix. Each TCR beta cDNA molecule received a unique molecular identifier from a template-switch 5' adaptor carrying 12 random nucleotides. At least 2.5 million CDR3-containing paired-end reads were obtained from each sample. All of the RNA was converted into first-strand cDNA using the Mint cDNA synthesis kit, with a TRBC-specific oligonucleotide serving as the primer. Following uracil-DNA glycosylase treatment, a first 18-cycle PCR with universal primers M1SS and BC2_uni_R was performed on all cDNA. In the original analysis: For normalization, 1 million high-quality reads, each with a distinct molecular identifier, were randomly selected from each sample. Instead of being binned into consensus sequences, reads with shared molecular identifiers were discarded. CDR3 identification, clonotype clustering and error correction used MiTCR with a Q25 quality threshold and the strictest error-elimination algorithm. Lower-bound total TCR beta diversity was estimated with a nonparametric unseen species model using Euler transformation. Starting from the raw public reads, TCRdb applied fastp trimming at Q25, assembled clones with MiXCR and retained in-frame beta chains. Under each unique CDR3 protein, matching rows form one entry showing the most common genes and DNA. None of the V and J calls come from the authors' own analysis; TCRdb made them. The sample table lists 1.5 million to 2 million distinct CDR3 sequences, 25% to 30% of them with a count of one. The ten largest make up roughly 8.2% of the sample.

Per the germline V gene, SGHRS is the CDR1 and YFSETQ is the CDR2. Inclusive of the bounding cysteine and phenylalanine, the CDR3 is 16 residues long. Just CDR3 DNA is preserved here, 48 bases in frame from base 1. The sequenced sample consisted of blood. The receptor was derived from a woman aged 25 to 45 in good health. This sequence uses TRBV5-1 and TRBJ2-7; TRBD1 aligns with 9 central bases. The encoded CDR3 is CVSSFEGGRTGDEQYF. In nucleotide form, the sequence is TGCGTCAGCAGCTTCGAGGGTGGAAGGACAGGGGACGAGCAGTACTTC.